The clone carrying this T cell receptor (beta chain) occurred a few times. Its antigen is undetermined. These data originate in a study of neurological immune-mediated disorders. Using its own MiXCR run on the 5' RACE reads, TCRdb lists one record per CDR3 protein. Among about 62,000 distinct CDR3 sequences listed, less than 4% were seen once. Whole-study results and caveats: No link was found between any clinical or MRI feature and the multiple sclerosis repertoire cluster. When repertoires were grouped phylogenetically, those of 18 of 34 multiple sclerosis patients fell into one related-CDR3 cluster, a possible signature. Patients with HTLV-1-associated myelopathy had the highest level of TCR clonal expansion, whereas patients with multiple sclerosis had the lowest level, falling beneath the level found in healthy controls.

This receptor was taken from a woman aged 50 to 65 with multiple sclerosis. Sequenced material: PBMCs.

CDR3 region: CSAKEGVDGYGYTF. The CDR3, as DNA: TGCAGTGCTAAGGAGGGGGTCGACGGCTATGGCTACACCTTC. The rearrangement joins TRBV20-1 to TRBJ1-2; D is perhaps TRBD1 (6 bases). Trimming stripped 4 bases from V and 4 bases from J, with 16 bases between. Germline CDR1 and CDR2: DFQATT and SNEGSKA (reference sequence). The CDR3 has 14 amino acids.